This TCR beta chain was captured in a study of T cell clusters in autoimmune cytopenias. TRB amplification used 250 ng of peripheral blood genomic DNA. TRB was amplified by touch-down multiplex PCR, primer pools A and B combined. Reprocessing the multiplex PCR reads, TCRdb reports a single entry for every CDR3 protein and omits DNA. This table lists 9,500 to 14,000 distinct CDR3 sequences. This sample was also put to use in a study of T cell repertoires in aging, cancer and after chemotherapy.

Sequenced: peripheral blood. The TCR sequence derives from a human donor in good health.

The CDR3 here is CASSLAGVSNQPQHF. This chain links TRBV7-9 with TRBJ1-5. This CDR3 region has 15 residues. The germline gives CDR1 SEHNR, CDR2 FQNEAQ (reference sequence).